These 23 T cell receptor beta chains were sequenced from one sample in a study of blood T cell repertoires in COVID-19. Produced via immunoSEQ multiplex PCR; TCRdb's table is partial and in-frame only. Of 85,000 to 120,000 clones detected, about 85% appear once; the ten largest clones hold around 2%. Input material: peripheral blood. These receptors originate from a man aged 50-59 years with active COVID-19.

This sequence joins TRBV7-8 and TRBJ2-4, with TRBD2 identical over 10 bases. Trimming removed 10 bases from V and 1 base from J; junction bases left unmatched: 16. Germline V gives CDR1 SGHVS, CDR2 FQNEAQ. The length of the CDR3 is 18 residues. The CDR3 sequence is CATSTKRGGNFAKNIQYF. CDR3 DNA: TGTGCCACCTCAACCAAGCGGGGGGGGAACTTCGCCAAAAACATTCAGTACTTC.

This rearrangement joins TRBV5-5 to TRBJ1-1; 9 nucleotides agree with TRBD1. Germline V gene lookup returns CDR1 SGHKS and CDR2 YYEKEE (reference sequence). There are 15 residues in the CDR3. V trimming: 4 bases; J trimming: 1 base; junction bases outside the gene matches: 5. CDR3 in amino acids: CASSGNRGQNTEAFF. CDR3 sequence (DNA): TGTGCCAGCAGCGGAAACAGGGGGCAGAACACTGAAGCTTTCTTT.

This clone has more than one count but fewer than ten. The chain carries TRBV6-5 and TRBJ1-1; D not certain. V lost 7 bases, J lost 4 bases, and 7 bases lay in between. Per the germline V gene, CDR1 is MNHEY and CDR2 is SVGAGI. The CDR3 covers 11 residues. CDR3 loop: CASNSPTEAFF. CDR3 bases: TGTGCCAGCAACAGTCCCACTGAAGCTTTCTTT.

This chain joins TRBV6-6 and TRBJ2-4; maybe TRBD1 (6 bases). Germline loops: CDR1 MNHNY, CDR2 SVGAGI (reference sequence). Deletions cut 2 bases from V and 5 bases from J, with 13 bases between. The CDR3 runs to 15 residues. Written as DNA, the CDR3 is TGTGCCAGCAGTTACGGGGACACAGGACAAAACATTCAGTACTTC. Its protein product is CASSYGDTGQNIQYF.

CDR3 sequence reads: CASSPGSSGNTIYF. DNA for the CDR3: TGTGCCAGCAGCCCTGGCTCATCTGGAAACACCATATATTTT. The chain couples TRBV7-9 to TRBJ1-3; no clear D gene. This CDR3 region has 14 residues. Per germline, CDR1 SEHNR and CDR2 FQNEAQ (reference sequence). Trimming removed 5 bases at V and 1 base at J, with 9 bases between.

The V gene is TRBV12-3 or TRBV12-4, the J gene TRBJ2-3; D is possibly TRBD1 (8 bases). V was cut by 7 bases and J by 7 bases, with 15 bases left in between. The CDR3 is 13 amino acids. The DNA for the CDR3 is TGTGCCAGCAACATACAGGGGGGGCATACGCAGTATTTT. Protein sequence: CASNIQGGHTQYF.

The rearrangement links TRBV11-1 to TRBJ2-4; 7 nucleotides match TRBD2. Germline V lookup: CDR1 SGHAT, CDR2 FQDESV (reference sequence). The CDR3 sequence is 14 residues long. After removal of 4 bases from V and 3 bases from J, the junction contained 3 bases not matched to a gene. CDR3 protein: CASSSWEGKNIQYF. The DNA for the CDR3 is TGTGCCAGCAGCTCATGGGAGGGCAAAAACATTCAGTACTTC.

This clone was picked up a small number of times. The chain is built from TRBV5-1 and TRBJ2-3; 9 bases align to TRBD2. The CDR3 spans 16 residues. In germline, CDR1 is SGHRS, CDR2 YFSETQ. With 3 bases clipped from V and 1 base from J, the junction kept 6 bases outside the gene matches. This chain's CDR3 is CASSWRGGLGTDTQYF. DNA for the CDR3: TGCGCCAGCAGCTGGCGGGGGGGCCTGGGCACAGATACGCAGTATTTT. Full variable domain (remainder filled in from reference TRBV5-1 and TRBJ2-3): KAGVTQTPRYLIKTRGQQVTLSCSPISGHRSVSWYQQTPGQGLQFLFEYFSETQRNKGNFPGRFSGRQFSNSRSEMNVSTLELGDSALYLCASSWRGGLGTDTQYFGPGTRLTVL.

The chain carries TRBV7-8 and TRBJ2-7; 9 nucleotides align to TRBD1. Germline CDR1 reads SGHVS; CDR2 reads FQNEAQ. This CDR3 comprises 17 residues. V dropped 5 bases and J dropped 2; count of bases not matched to a gene: 13. This chain's CDR3 is CASSRRYPGQGTYEQYF. As DNA, the CDR3 is TGTGCCAGCAGCCGCCGCTACCCGGGACAGGGCACCTACGAGCAGTACTTC.

This clone was detected a few times. The CDR3 protein is CAISDGLAGSETQYF. As DNA, the CDR3 is TGTGCCATCAGTGATGGGCTAGCGGGGTCAGAGACCCAGTACTTC. V is TRBV10-3 and J is TRBJ2-5; TRBD2 aligns across 9 bases. Trimming removed 3 bases from V and 4 bases from J; junction bases left unmatched: 6. From germline, CDR1 is ENHRY and CDR2 SYGVKD. This CDR3 is built from 15 residues.

This chain uses TRBV5-6 with TRBJ2-7, with TRBD2 matching 7 bases. This CDR3 contains 16 residues. Germline V gives CDR1 SGHDT, CDR2 YYEEEE. Trimming removed 1 base from V and 0 bases from J; junction bases left unmatched: 7. In DNA, the CDR3 is TGTGCCAGCAGCTTGTGGGGGGGAAGGTACTCCTACGAGCAGTACTTC. The encoded protein is CASSLWGGRYSYEQYF.

The genes are TRBV7-2 and TRBJ2-1; weak D call: TRBD2 (7 bases). CDR1 and CDR2 (germline): SGHTA, FQGNSA. The V end was cut by 10 bases, the J end by 2 bases, with 18 bases between. This CDR3 spans 15 amino acids. The CDR3 region has the DNA TGTGCCACCTCGGAGGGGGGGGGCCCCTACAATGAGCAGTTCTTC. It specifies CATSEGGGPYNEQFF.

A word on this clone: Within the sample, other DNA sequences also encode this same CDR3. This sequence joins TRBV6-5 and TRBJ1-2; perhaps TRBD1 as D (6 bases). Germline CDR1 and CDR2: MNHEY and SVGAGI. This CDR3 is built from 13 residues. V shed 5 bases and J shed 2 bases, with 9 bases lying between them. This CDR3 reads CASSPGQNYGYTF. As DNA, the CDR3 is TGTGCCAGCAGTCCTGGACAGAACTATGGCTACACCTTC.

V gene TRBV13 combines with J gene TRBJ2-6; perhaps TRBD2 as D (5 bases). Germline CDR1 PRHDT, CDR2 FYEKMQ (reference sequence). This CDR3 comprises 19 residues. V lost 3 bases and J 0 bases, leaving 18 bases between the germline ends. The CDR3 loop reads CASSFGREMYRSGANVLTF. CDR3 nucleotide sequence: TGTGCCAGCAGCTTCGGTCGGGAAATGTACCGCTCTGGGGCCAACGTCCTGACTTTC.

This clone was observed a few times. This chain links TRBV3-1 (or the pseudogene TRBV3-2) with TRBJ1-4, with 8 bases identical to TRBD1. Per the germline V gene, CDR1 is LGHDT and CDR2 is YNNKEL (reference sequence). V gave up 5 bases and J gave up 8 bases; unmatched junction bases: 4. The CDR3 covers 13 residues. The CDR3 DNA follows: TGTGCCAGCAGCTTCAGGGGGCGGGAAAAACTGTTTTTT. Its translation is CASSFRGREKLFF.

The chain links TRBV30 to TRBJ1-2; D gene uncertain. Per the germline V gene, CDR1 is GTSNPN and CDR2 is SVGIG (reference sequence). This CDR3 is built from 12 residues. Deletions cut 3 bases from V and 4 bases from J, with 9 bases between. The CDR3 here is CAWRGSSYGYTF. The CDR3 region has the DNA TGTGCCTGGAGGGGCTCAAGCTATGGCTACACCTTC.

This chain connects TRBV6-5 to TRBJ1-3; 7 positions match TRBD1. The germline gives CDR1 MNHEY, CDR2 SVGAGI. The CDR3 consists of 15 residues. The V and J ends lost 2 bases and 4 bases, in that order; junction bases with no gene match: 5. The DNA for the CDR3 is TGTGCCAGCAGTTACGATCCAGGGGGAGGAAACACCATATATTTT. It encodes CASSYDPGGGNTIYF.

The V call is TRBV9, the J call TRBJ2-2, with a possible D match to TRBD2 (6 bases). The CDR3 spans 14 residues. CDR1 and CDR2 (germline): SGDLS, YYNGEE. The V gene lost 6 bases and the J gene lost 6 bases, with 15 bases spanning the gap. The CDR3 loop is CASTRDFQAGELFF. CDR3 nucleotides: TGTGCCAGCACTAGGGACTTCCAGGCCGGGGAGCTGTTTTTT. The whole variable domain, remainder taken from reference TRBV9 and TRBJ2-2, is DSGVTQTPKHLITATGQRVTLRCSPRSGDLSVYWYQQSLDQGLQFLIQYYNGEERAKGNILERFSAQQFPDLHSELNLSSLELGDSALYFCASTRDFQAGELFFGEGSRLTVL.

This clone was observed a single time. The J gene is TRBJ1-2, the V gene TRBV27; D is uncertain. CDR1 and CDR2 (germline): MNHEY, SMNVEV (reference sequence). V was pared by 8 bases and J by 8 bases, with 15 bases between. This CDR3 contains 12 residues. The CDR3 is CASHPYPSGYTF. CDR3 bases: TGTGCCAGCCATCCTTATCCAAGCGGCTACACCTTC.

The chain uses TRBV6-2 or TRBV6-3 and TRBJ1-2; TRBD1 matches at 8 bases. Germline CDR1 is MNHEY and CDR2 is SVGEGT. Losses at the gene ends were 4 bases for V and 5 bases for J; bases not matched to a gene: 9. The CDR3 totals 15 residues. CDR3 amino acids: CASSSRGQGWYGYTF. The CDR3, as DNA: TGTGCCAGCAGTTCCCGAGGACAGGGTTGGTATGGCTACACCTTC.

The V gene is TRBV7-8, the J gene TRBJ2-7; 9 nucleotides align to TRBD1. This CDR3 spans 14 amino acids. The V and J ends lost 5 bases and 5 bases, in that order; junction bases with no gene match: 7. Germline CDR1 is SGHVS and CDR2 is FQNEAQ. In nucleotides, the CDR3 is TGTGCCAGCAGCCCCCGGGACAGGGTGGACGAGCAGTACTTC. This sequence encodes CASSPRDRVDEQYF.

The chain links TRBV6-5 to TRBJ1-1, with D possibly TRBD1 on 6 matching bases. The V and J ends lost 6 bases and 1 base respectively, with 15 bases between them. Germline V gene sequence: CDR1 MNHEY, CDR2 SVGAGI. The length of the CDR3 is 15 residues. The CDR3 sequence is CASRPNRQANTEAFF. In nucleotides, the CDR3 is TGTGCCAGCAGGCCGAACAGACAGGCGAACACTGAAGCTTTCTTT.

The gene calls are TRBV7-2 and TRBJ2-1; maybe TRBD1 (6 bases). Germline values: CDR1 SGHTA, CDR2 FQGNSA. V was pared by 5 bases and J by 9 bases, with 11 bases between. This CDR3 region has 12 residues. CDR3 loop: CASSPQGLEQFF. CDR3 sequence (DNA): TGTGCCAGCAGCCCCCAGGGGCTTGAGCAGTTCTTC.